The entry that follows covers one TCR beta chain sequence. The CDR3 consists of 16 residues. V dropped 4 bases and J dropped 4; count of bases not matched to a gene: 5. Germline lookup yields CDR1 LGHNA and CDR2 YNFKEQ. Produced via immunoSEQ multiplex PCR; TCRdb's table is partial and in-frame only. Among tens of thousands of clones listed, 60% to 85% were seen once. The data stem from a study of memory CD4+ T cells and cytomegalovirus serostatus. Single viable CD3+CD4+CD8-CD45RO+ cells were sorted as the memory CD4+ T cells. Sequencing was performed on memory CD4+ T cells from blood. This receptor was obtained from an adult in good health and CMV-seropositive. The V call is TRBV4-2, the J call TRBJ2-3; 13 nucleotides line up with TRBD2. Here the CDR3 reads CASSPTSGREADTQYF. Written as DNA, the CDR3 is TGTGCCAGCAGCCCCACTAGCGGGAGGGAGGCAGATACGCAGTATTTT.